A single T cell receptor (beta chain) is shown here with its context. The record originates from a study of blood T cell repertoires in COVID-19. TCRdb's copy holds only in-frame clones and misses some; the assay was immunoSEQ multiplex PCR. The table records about 11,000 clones, around 90% of them present only once. Sequenced sample: peripheral blood. The origin of this receptor is a human donor in a cohort sampled during active COVID-19.

The CDR3 DNA reads TGTGCCAGCAGCTTAGACGGGAACGAGCAGTACTTC. Encoded protein: CASSLDGNEQYF. The V and J genes are TRBV11-3 and TRBJ2-7; D is possibly TRBD2 (5 bases). Trimming pared 0 bases from V and 5 bases from J, leaving 5 bases between. Germline values: CDR1 SGHNT, CDR2 YENEEA. The CDR3 runs to 12 residues.